This TCR beta chain was documented in a study of blood T cells in healthy people across ages. A sample-barcoded 5' primer and a J-beta primer mix were used in a second PCR of roughly 7 to 11 cycles. A 12-random-nucleotide template-switch adaptor tagged each cDNA molecule. Using its own MiXCR run on the 5' RACE reads, TCRdb lists one record per CDR3 protein. The sample has around 1,900,000 distinct CDR3 sequences, about two fifths seen once. General observations from the study: More naive CD4+ cells and higher diversity marked long-lived donors relative to aged donors.

In regard to this clonotype: The antigen is unknown.

Each individual donor underwent a draw of approximately 10 milliliters of peripheral blood. V gave up 7 bases and J gave up 0 bases, with 15 bases separating them. The CDR3 is made up of 14 amino acids. Germline V gene sequence: CDR1 DFQATT, CDR2 SNEGSKA (reference sequence). Sequenced material: blood. V is TRBV20-1 and J is TRBJ1-2; D uncertain. The sequence was obtained from a human donor in good health. CDR3 in amino acids: CSGVGGTTNYGYTF. CDR3 nucleotide sequence: TGCAGTGGCGTGGGAGGTACTACTAACTATGGCTACACCTTC.